These T cell receptor beta chains were read from a single sample in a study of shared T cell receptors in the human thymus. Measured with immunoSEQ multiplex PCR; TCRdb has only the in-frame clones, and not every one. The profile shows hundreds of thousands of clones, approximately 83% of them singletons. This sample also appeared in a second study, on human thymus T cells.

Sequencing was done on a sample of thymocytes. The origin of the receptors is a girl under three years old with a congenital heart defect. Both conserved end residues are trimmed from each CDR3. The D gene is left open where the match is weak. The size entry is marked missing in some rows and otherwise reads once, few, many or a size class.

J gene	V gene	CDR3 length	clone size	D gene	CDR3 protein
TRBJ2-6	TRBV19	15	once	NA	ASSIKGSSSGANVLT
TRBJ1-3	TRBV15	14	NA	NA	ATSREVQQSGNTIY
TRBJ1-3	TRBV9	14	NA	TRBD1	ASSGGDRYLGNTIY
TRBJ2-7	TRBV7-2	13	NA	NA	ASSLRGRDSYEQY
TRBJ2-2	TRBV29-1	13	NA	TRBD2	SVRGTETSAGELF
TRBJ1-5	TRBV2	14	NA	TRBD1	ASSGRTQGFYQPQH
TRBJ2-3	TRBV4-2	13	NA	NA	ASSHRLPMADTQY
TRBJ1-2	TRBV28	12	NA	TRBD1	ASATGDGDYGYT
TRBJ1-2	TRBV19	15	once	NA	ASSIESQGRWSYGYT
TRBJ2-7	TRBV18	11	NA	TRBD1	ASFNDRANEQY
TRBJ2-5	TRBV28	12	NA	NA	ASSVRQAQGTQY
TRBJ1-1	TRBV5-4	13	NA	NA	ASSLKEQGNTEAF
TRBJ2-1	TRBV7-8	10	NA	NA	ASSLTLFEQF
TRBJ1-1	TRBV27	15	NA	TRBD1	ASSLVGTGGVNTEAF
TRBJ1-1	TRBV7-9	17	once	NA	ASSLANSGPPRPDAEAF
TRBJ1-5	TRBV11-2	15	NA	NA	ASSLELSGTKDGSQH
TRBJ2-3	TRBV4-2	16	once	TRBD2	ASSQERLRGKGTDTQY
TRBJ2-5	TRBV7-6	12	NA	TRBD1	ASSSTGKLETQY
TRBJ2-7	TRBV28	17	NA	TRBD1	ASSLPSAGTGSRAYEQY
TRBJ2-3	TRBV7-3	15	NA	TRBD2	ASSLDPSGVSTDTQY
TRBJ1-1	TRBV7-2	13	NA	TRBD1	ASSSPTGRRGEAF
TRBJ2-1	TRBV5-1	17	NA	TRBD1	ASSQPRDSLLPPYNEQF
TRBJ1-2	TRBV5-4	16	NA	TRBD1	ASSCIQAYSGQGYGYT
TRBJ1-1	TRBV5-6	13	NA	TRBD1	ASSVRQGPGTEAF
TRBJ1-1	TRBV6-1	14	few	NA	ASSGSPDIWNTEAF
TRBJ2-7	TRBV10-3	11	NA	NA	AILRGFPYEQY
TRBJ2-5	TRBV6-5	12	NA	TRBD1	ASSPTDRDGTQY
TRBJ2-2	TRBV6-6	14	NA	NA	ATYHKTKKNTGELF
NA	TRBV5-1	11	NA	NA	ASSLDRTYEQY